The 21 T cell receptor beta chains presented below share a single source sample, sequenced in a study of somatic mutations in cytotoxic T cells in rheumatoid arthritis. Here immunoSEQ multiplex PCR was the method, and the copy in TCRdb shows in-frame clones only, minus some. The repertoire includes about 14,000 clones, about 93% of them detected once, and about 20% sits in the top ten. Source material: CD4+ T cells sorted from blood. Receptor source: a man aged 65 to 85 with rheumatoid arthritis.

This chain uses TRBV10-3 with TRBJ2-3, with D possibly matching TRBD2 (5 bases). The CDR3 is 16 amino acids. Germline lookup yields CDR1 ENHRY and CDR2 SYGVKD. Trimming took off 0 bases at V and 9 bases at J, with 19 bases between the two ends. DNA of the CDR3: TGTGCCATCAGTGAGTCGAGGGCCGCTAGCCGCGACACGCAGTATTTT. This sequence encodes CAISESRAASRDTQYF.

CDR3 sequence (DNA): TGTGCCAGCAGCGTAGATTATCGGACAGGGGCTGGAAACACCATATATTTT. Its protein product is CASSVDYRTGAGNTIYF. J is TRBJ1-3 and V is TRBV9; 9 bases are shared with TRBD1. The CDR3 has 17 amino acids. The ends lost 0 bases at V and 2 bases at J; junction bases unmatched: 6. Germline CDR1 is SGDLS and CDR2 is YYNGEE.

This sequence joins TRBV2 and TRBJ2-7, with a possible D match to TRBD2 (5 bases). The CDR3 extends over 16 amino acids. Germline lookup yields CDR1 SNHLY and CDR2 FYNNEI. The ends were cut back, 6 bases at V and 9 bases at J, with 27 bases in the middle. The CDR3 region is CASRGDSLAYLMGQYF. DNA of the CDR3: TGTGCCAGCAGGGGAGATAGCCTAGCTTACCTGATGGGGCAGTACTTC.

The chain couples TRBV27 to TRBJ1-3; TRBD1 might be the D (5 bases). Germline assignment: CDR1 MNHEY and CDR2 SMNVEV (reference sequence). This CDR3 region has 15 residues. Trimming took 0 bases from V and 2 from J, leaving 8 bases between them. The CDR3 here is CASSLSRVPGNTIYF. DNA of the CDR3: TGTGCCAGCAGTTTATCCAGGGTTCCTGGAAACACCATATATTTT.

This clone was picked up a small number of times. The chain combines TRBV6-5 with TRBJ1-6, with 7 bases fitting TRBD1. CDR1 MNHEY and CDR2 SVGAGI come from the germline V gene. With 2 bases clipped from V and 0 bases from J, the junction kept 1 base outside the gene matches. The CDR3 has 16 residues. The CDR3 here is CASSYGTASYNSPLHF. CDR3 nucleotides: TGTGCCAGCAGTTACGGGACAGCCTCCTATAATTCACCCCTCCACTTT.

This clone was observed a handful of times. This chain connects TRBV4-2 to TRBJ1-3, with D uncertain. Trimming shortened V by 0 bases and J by 0 bases, and 9 bases separated the two germline ends. CDR3 length equals 16 residues. Per germline, CDR1 LGHNA and CDR2 YNFKEQ. The CDR3, as DNA: TGTGCCAGCAGCCAAGATGGAGGGAGCTCTGGAAACACCATATATTTT. It is translated as CASSQDGGSSGNTIYF.

V and J are TRBV6-1 and TRBJ1-4, with D unclear. CDR1 MNHNS and CDR2 SASEGT come from the germline V gene. The germline V and J ends were trimmed by 0 bases and 8 bases, with 13 bases remaining between them. The CDR3 has 15 amino acids. The CDR3 DNA reads TGTGCCAGCAGTGAAGCGTCGAGGGCCTACGAAAAACTGTTTTTT. Its translation is CASSEASRAYEKLFF.

The chain joins TRBV11-2 to TRBJ2-1; D is perhaps TRBD1 (6 bases). Trimming removed 3 bases from V and 12 bases from J, with 18 bases in between. From germline, CDR1 is SGHAT and CDR2 FQNNGV. The CDR3 is 14 residues long. CDR3 protein: CASSLGALTDGQFF. As DNA, the CDR3 is TGTGCCAGCAGCTTGGGGGCCTTGACGGACGGGCAGTTCTTC.

The rearrangement joins TRBV5-6 to TRBJ1-1; no clear D gene. Germline loops: CDR1 SGHDT, CDR2 YYEEEE. The V end lost 0 bases, the J end lost 1 base, and 10 bases lay between the germline ends. The CDR3 sequence is 15 residues long. CDR3 sequence reads: CASSLVVLRNTEAFF. CDR3 in DNA: TGTGCCAGCAGCTTGGTAGTTCTCCGGAACACTGAAGCTTTCTTT.

The CDR3 DNA is TGTGCCAGCAGCACCCAAACAGGTGTAAGGAAGGAAAAACTGTTTTTT. Translated: CASSTQTGVRKEKLFF. The J gene is TRBJ1-4, the V gene TRBV21-1; TRBD1, the table's D call, was not compared with the DNA. TRBV21-1 is labeled a pseudogene. The CDR3 runs to 16 residues.

V gene TRBV27 combines with J gene TRBJ2-5; 8 bases are shared with TRBD1. The CDR3 is 15 residues long. V gave up 6 bases and J gave up 7 bases; unmatched junction bases: 13. From germline, CDR1 is MNHEY and CDR2 SMNVEV (reference sequence). The CDR3 spells CASRAKDRASGTQYF. The CDR3 region has the DNA TGTGCCAGCAGAGCAAAGGACAGGGCTTCAGGGACCCAGTACTTC.

This chain connects TRBV7-3 to TRBJ1-1; tentatively, D is TRBD1 (6 bases). The CDR3 extends over 15 amino acids. V was clipped by 5 bases and J by 1 base, with 14 bases between them. Germline-derived CDR1 and CDR2 are SGHTA and FQGTGA. The CDR3 here is CASSRQGIGNTEAFF. In DNA form, the CDR3 reads TGTGCCAGCAGCCGCCAGGGGATCGGGAACACTGAAGCTTTCTTT.

The V gene is TRBV21-1, the J gene TRBJ1-1. TRBV21-1 is assigned pseudogene status. This CDR3 is built from 15 residues. In DNA form, the CDR3 reads TGTGCCAGCAGCCCCCGTGGGAGGGGTGGTACTGAAGCTTTCTTT. Translation gives CASSPRGRGGTEAFF.

This chain uses TRBV2 with TRBJ2-4; maybe TRBD2 (5 bases). Germline lookup yields CDR1 SNHLY and CDR2 FYNNEI. The CDR3 totals 15 residues. Deletions cut 3 bases from V and 2 bases from J, with 11 bases between. The CDR3 nucleotides are TGTGCCAGCAGTGACAGCCCGACTACCAAAAACATTCAGTACTTC. It codes for CASSDSPTTKNIQYF.

The J gene is TRBJ1-5, the V gene TRBV19; D might be TRBD1 (5 bases). Germline V gene data show CDR1 as LNHDA and CDR2 as SQIVND (reference sequence). Trimming removed 5 bases from V and 3 bases from J, with 14 bases in between. There are 15 residues in the CDR3. CDR3 DNA: TGTGCCAGTAGTTCCGAGACGACAGTCAATCAGCCCCAGCATTTT. Its protein is CASSSETTVNQPQHF.

V is TRBV5-6 and J is TRBJ2-7, with 12 nucleotides matching TRBD2. V lost 4 bases, J lost 2 bases, and 4 bases stayed unmatched. This CDR3 has 15 amino acids. The germline gives CDR1 SGHDT, CDR2 YYEEEE. This CDR3 is CASSQLAGGTYEQYF. The CDR3 nucleotides are TGTGCCAGCAGCCAACTAGCGGGGGGAACCTACGAGCAGTACTTC. The complete variable domain, with remaining parts taken from reference TRBV5-6 and TRBJ2-7, reads DAGVTQSPTHLIKTRGQQVTLRCSPKSGHDTVSWYQQALGQGPQFIFQYYEEEERQRGNFPDRFSGHQFPNYSSELNVNALLLGDSALYLCASSQLAGGTYEQYFGPGTRLTVT.

This rearrangement joins TRBV7-6 to TRBJ1-5; possible D gene TRBD1, 6 bases. This CDR3 is built from 13 residues. CDR1 SGHVS and CDR2 FNYEAQ come from the germline V gene. Trimming shortened V by 5 bases and J by 4 bases, and 9 bases separated the two germline ends. CDR3 sequence (DNA): TGTGCCAGCAGCACACAGGGAAATCAGCCCCAGCATTTT. This encodes CASSTQGNQPQHF.

This sequence joins TRBV14 and TRBJ2-5; D is unclear. The V end lost 0 bases, the J end lost 5 bases, and 7 bases lay between the germline ends. Germline V lookup: CDR1 SGHDN, CDR2 FVKESK. CDR3 size: 13 residues. CDR3 sequence reads: CASSQEWRETQYF. In DNA, the CDR3 is TGTGCCAGCAGCCAAGAGTGGCGGGAGACCCAGTACTTC. Together with reference TRBV14 and TRBJ2-5, the CDR3 gives the full variable domain: EAGVTQFPSHSVIEKGQTVTLRCDPISGHDNLYWYRRVMGKEIKFLLHFVKESKQDESGMPNNRFLAERTGGTYSTLKVQPAELEDSGVYFCASSQEWRETQYFGPGTRLLVL.

The chain links TRBV6-5 to TRBJ1-4, with D possibly being TRBD1 (5 bases). Trimming removed 7 bases from V and 7 bases from J, with 16 bases in between. Germline CDR1 and CDR2: MNHEY and SVGAGI. This CDR3 comprises 14 residues. The CDR3 DNA reads TGTGCCAGCACGGGGAGCCAGGGAGGTGAAAAACTGTTTTTT. Its protein product is CASTGSQGGEKLFF.

As to this clone: A far larger clone is off by one base, so a read error is likely. The chain couples TRBV6-4 to TRBJ2-1; TRBD2 matches 8 bases. The CDR3 is 17 residues long. Germline loops: CDR1 MRHNA, CDR2 SNTAGT. The CDR3 DNA reads TGTGCCAGCAGTGAGGGGAGCGGGGGCTCTCCCTACAATCAGCAGTTCTTC. It yields the protein CASSEGSGGSPYNQQFF.

The V gene is TRBV19, the J gene TRBJ1-2; the D is unclear. The germline V gene encodes CDR1 LNHDA and CDR2 SQIVND (reference sequence). This CDR3 is 15 amino acids long. The germline V and J ends were trimmed by 6 bases and 8 bases, with 22 bases remaining between them. The CDR3 nucleotides read TGTGCCAGTAGCGTCCGGAGCCCCGCCTCAGACGGCTACACCTTC. It codes for CASSVRSPASDGYTF.